The clone carrying this TCR beta chain was seen ten or more times. Per germline, CDR1 SGHNT and CDR2 YENEEA. Trimming at V came to 3 bases and at J to 3 bases, leaving 9 bases not matched to a gene. The CDR3 contains 16 residues. This record comes from a study of T cells in localized non-small cell lung cancer. Method: immunoSEQ multiplex PCR; TCRdb's copy keeps in-frame clones and lacks some. The sample has about 3,300 clones, about a quarter seen once. The receptor was isolated from a male donor aged 60 or over with stage I lung adenocarcinoma. V is TRBV11-3 and J is TRBJ2-5, with 8 bases identical to TRBD1. Sample: lung tumor tissue, taken before any cancer treatment. The CDR3 here is CASSFATTGAKETQYF. The CDR3 region has the DNA TGTGCCAGCAGCTTTGCAACGACAGGGGCGAAAGAGACCCAGTACTTC.